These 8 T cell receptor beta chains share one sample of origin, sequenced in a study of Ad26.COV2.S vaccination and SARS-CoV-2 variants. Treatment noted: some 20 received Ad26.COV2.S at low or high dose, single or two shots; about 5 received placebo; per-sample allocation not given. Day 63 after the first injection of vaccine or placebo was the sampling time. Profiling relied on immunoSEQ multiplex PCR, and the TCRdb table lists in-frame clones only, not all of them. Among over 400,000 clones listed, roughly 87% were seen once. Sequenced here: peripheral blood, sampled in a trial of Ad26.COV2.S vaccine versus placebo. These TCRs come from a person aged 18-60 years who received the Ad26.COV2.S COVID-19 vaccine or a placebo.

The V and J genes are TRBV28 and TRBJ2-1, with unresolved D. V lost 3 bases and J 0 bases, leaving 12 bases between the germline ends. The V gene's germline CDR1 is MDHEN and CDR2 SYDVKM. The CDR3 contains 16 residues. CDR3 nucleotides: TGTGCCAGCAGTTTCCCCACCTACAGCTCCTACAATGAGCAGTTCTTC. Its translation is CASSFPTYSSYNEQFF.

CDR3 amino acids: CASTGQEYNEQFF. In nucleotides, the CDR3 is TGTGCCAGCACTGGACAGGAATACAATGAGCAGTTCTTC. The V gene is TRBV12-3 or TRBV12-4, the J gene TRBJ2-1, with 7 bases that match TRBD1. Trimming cost V 7 bases and J 4 bases; bases outside gene matches: 4. The CDR3 extends over 13 amino acids.

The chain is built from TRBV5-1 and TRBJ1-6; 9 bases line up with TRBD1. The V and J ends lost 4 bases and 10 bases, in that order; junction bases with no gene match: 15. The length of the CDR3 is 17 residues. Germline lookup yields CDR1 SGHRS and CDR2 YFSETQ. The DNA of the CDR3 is TGCGCCAGCAGCCCGGTGGGCCGGGGGACAGGGATATCACCCCTCCACTTT. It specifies CASSPVGRGTGISPLHF.

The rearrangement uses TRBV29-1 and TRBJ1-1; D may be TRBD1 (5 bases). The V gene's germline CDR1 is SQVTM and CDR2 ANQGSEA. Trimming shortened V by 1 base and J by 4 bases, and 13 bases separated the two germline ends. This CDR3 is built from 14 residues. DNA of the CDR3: TGCAGCGTTGAAGGGGGTCTCGGGACCACTGAAGCTTTCTTT. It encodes CSVEGGLGTTEAFF.

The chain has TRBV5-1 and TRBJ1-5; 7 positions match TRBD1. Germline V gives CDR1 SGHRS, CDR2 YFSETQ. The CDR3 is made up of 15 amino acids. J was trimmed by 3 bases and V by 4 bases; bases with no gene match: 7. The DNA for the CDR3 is TGCGCCAGCAGCCCCGGGACAGCCCCCAATCAGCCCCAGCATTTT. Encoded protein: CASSPGTAPNQPQHF.

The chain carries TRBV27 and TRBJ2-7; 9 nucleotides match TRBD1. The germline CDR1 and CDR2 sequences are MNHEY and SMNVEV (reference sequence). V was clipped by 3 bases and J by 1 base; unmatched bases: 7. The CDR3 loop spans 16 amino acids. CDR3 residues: CASSLKGTGTSYEQYV. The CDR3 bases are TGTGCCAGCAGTTTGAAGGGGACAGGGACATCCTACGAGCAGTACGTC.

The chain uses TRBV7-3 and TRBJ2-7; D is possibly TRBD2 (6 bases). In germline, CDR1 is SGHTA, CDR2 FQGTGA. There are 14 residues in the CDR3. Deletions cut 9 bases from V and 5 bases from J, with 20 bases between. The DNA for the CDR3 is TGTGCCAGTACCCCCAGACGGAGGACTAACGAGCAGTACGTC. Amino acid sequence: CASTPRRRTNEQYV.

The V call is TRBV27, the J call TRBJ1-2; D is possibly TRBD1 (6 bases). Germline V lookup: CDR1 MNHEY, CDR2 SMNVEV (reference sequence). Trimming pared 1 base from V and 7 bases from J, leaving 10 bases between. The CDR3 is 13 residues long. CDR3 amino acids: CASSLYAGVGYTF. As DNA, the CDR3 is TGTGCCAGCAGTTTATACGCAGGGGTTGGCTACACCTTC.